This entry lists 26 T cell receptor beta chains sequenced from one sample in a study of early T cells in non-severe SARS-CoV-2 infection. TCRdb analysed the 5' RACE reads with MiXCR anew, one entry per CDR3 protein. Among 55,000 to 65,000 distinct CDR3 sequences, 10% to 13% were seen once, and the ten largest hold around 1.6%. Input material: whole blood. The receptors originated from an adult who was a healthcare worker with PCR-confirmed SARS-CoV-2 infection or an uninfected control (not recorded which).

In its sample, this clonotype was seen many times. The rearrangement uses TRBV12-3 or TRBV12-4 and TRBJ1-2; 8 bases are a match to TRBD1. J lost 7 bases, V lost 3 bases, and 4 bases had no gene match. The CDR3 spans 13 residues. CDR3 in DNA: TGTGCCAGCAGTTTGTGGGACAGGTTTGGCTACACCTTC. Translation: CASSLWDRFGYTF.

This clonotype appeared many times. The gene calls are TRBV7-9 and TRBJ2-5; 12 nucleotides match TRBD2. V was clipped by 5 bases and J by 3 bases; unmatched bases: 1. The CDR3 spans 14 residues. CDR1 is SEHNR, CDR2 FQNEAQ, per germline (reference sequence). The CDR3 spells CASSRTSGEETQYF. CDR3 sequence (DNA): TGTGCCAGCAGCCGGACTAGCGGGGAAGAGACCCAGTACTTC.

This clonotype has a count of ten or more. This chain connects TRBV9 to TRBJ2-1; TRBD2 aligns across 8 bases. From germline, CDR1 is SGDLS and CDR2 YYNGEE. CDR3 length equals 16 residues. Trimming took 2 bases from V and 7 from J; bases not matched to a gene: 11. The CDR3 is CASSVAPGGPGNEQFF. The CDR3, as DNA: TGTGCCAGCAGCGTCGCCCCGGGGGGGCCGGGGAATGAGCAGTTCTTC.

This chain uses TRBV12-3 or TRBV12-4 with TRBJ2-7; the D gene is possibly TRBD2 (7 bases). This CDR3 contains 14 residues. V was trimmed by 8 bases and J by 7 bases, leaving 21 bases between them. CDR3 residues: CASGTRGPVGEQYF. The CDR3 DNA reads as TGTGCCAGCGGCACGCGGGGGCCCGTGGGGGAGCAGTACTTC.

This clonotype has at least ten counts. The chain joins TRBV5-1 to TRBJ2-7, with 8 bases matching TRBD1. Germline trimming cut 7 bases from V and 0 bases from J; bases unmatched to any gene: 6. This CDR3 contains 14 residues. CDR1 and CDR2 from the germline V gene are SGHRS and YFSETQ. The CDR3 reads CASAAGGSSYEQYF. The CDR3 DNA follows: TGCGCCAGCGCTGCAGGGGGCAGCTCCTACGAGCAGTACTTC.

This clonotype has at least ten counts. The chain joins TRBV4-3 to TRBJ1-4; the D is unclear. V lost 1 base and J 13 bases, leaving 10 bases between the germline ends. The CDR3 totals 12 residues. Germline V gene sequence: CDR1 LGHNA, CDR2 YSLEER. CDR3 in DNA: TGCGCCAGCAGCCAAGCGGATAATAGACTGTTTTTT. Translating gives CASSQADNRLFF.

This clonotype occurred many times. The gene calls are TRBV6-5 and TRBJ2-3; D is uncertain. V was clipped by 0 bases and J by 1 base, with 8 bases between them. This CDR3 has 15 amino acids. Germline-derived CDR1 and CDR2 are MNHEY and SVGAGI. In DNA, the CDR3 is TGTGCCAGCAGTTACTCGATAGGCCGCACAGATACGCAGTATTTT. The encoded protein is CASSYSIGRTDTQYF.

Comment on this clonotype: One end of the junction varies from germline; a read error may be responsible. V usage is TRBV20-1 and J usage is TRBJ2-1; no clear D gene. The CDR3 is 12 residues long. Germline CDR1 is DFQATT and CDR2 is SNEGSKA (reference sequence). CDR3 sequence: CNASIVYNEQFF. CDR3 nucleotide sequence: TGCAATGCTAGTATTGTGTACAATGAGCAGTTCTTC.

As regards this clonotype: Sequence at one end of the junction differs from germline and may be a read error. The V call is TRBV6-1, the J call TRBJ1-2, with no clear D. Per germline, CDR1 MNHNS and CDR2 SASEGT. The CDR3 spans 13 residues. CDR3 residues: CANSLGEPAGYTF. In nucleotides, the CDR3 is TGTGCCAACAGTCTCGGGGAGCCCGCTGGCTACACCTTC.

The chain is built from TRBV10-2 and TRBJ2-7, with 8 nucleotides matching TRBD1. V lost 6 bases to trimming and J lost 3 bases; unmatched junction nucleotides: 7. Per germline, CDR1 WSHSY and CDR2 SAAADI. This CDR3 region has 14 residues. The CDR3 region has the DNA TGCGCCAGCAGCCCCGGGACAGGATTCTACGAGCAGTACTTC. The encoded protein is CASSPGTGFYEQYF.

Only a few counts were recorded for this clonotype. The chain couples TRBV27 to TRBJ1-1; no definite D call. Germline V gene sequence: CDR1 MNHEY, CDR2 SMNVEV (reference sequence). V lost 6 bases to trimming and J lost 4 bases, with 12 bases between them. The CDR3 runs to 13 residues. DNA of the CDR3: TGTGCCAGCAGGATACATCACAGCACTGAAGCTTTCTTT. Translating it yields CASRIHHSTEAFF.

The chain employs TRBV28 and TRBJ2-7, with 10 bases matching TRBD1. The CDR3 is 15 amino acids. Losses at the gene ends were 7 bases for V and 7 bases for J; bases not matched to a gene: 13. Germline values: CDR1 MDHEN, CDR2 SYDVKM. In DNA form, the CDR3 reads TGTGCCAGCACCCTATCGGGACAGGGGCTTCGAGAGCAGTACTTC. It translates to CASTLSGQGLREQYF.

This clonotype came up a few times. The genes are TRBV27 and TRBJ2-1; 7 nucleotides agree with TRBD1. From germline, CDR1 is MNHEY and CDR2 SMNVEV (reference sequence). With V trimmed by 6 bases and J by 7 bases, 15 bases remained unmatched. The CDR3 contains 16 residues. The CDR3 spells CASRPNDRVLLNEQFF. As DNA, the CDR3 is TGTGCCAGCAGACCGAATGACAGGGTTCTACTTAATGAGCAGTTCTTC.

The sample holds many counts of this clonotype. The chain recombines TRBV19 with TRBJ2-2; TRBD2 is a possible D gene (7 bases). Germline V lookup: CDR1 LNHDA, CDR2 SQIVND (reference sequence). CDR3 size: 17 residues. V lost 1 base, J lost 0 bases, and 12 bases lay in between. CDR3 nucleotide sequence: TGTGCCAGTAGTATAGTAGGGGGACTACCGAACACCGGGGAGCTGTTTTTT. Translating gives CASSIVGGLPNTGELFF.

V usage is TRBV4-3 and J usage is TRBJ2-3, with 8 bases matching TRBD2. The CDR3 totals 14 residues. CDR1 is LGHNA and CDR2 is YSLEER in the germline V gene. Unmatched junction bases numbered 2, after V lost 5 bases and J lost 1 base. The CDR3 spells CASSISGGTDTQYF. The CDR3 DNA is TGCGCCAGCAGCATTAGCGGGGGCACAGATACGCAGTATTTT.

This chain links TRBV5-5 with TRBJ2-5, with TRBD1 as a possible D gene (6 bases). From germline, CDR1 is SGHKS and CDR2 YYEKEE (reference sequence). The CDR3 length is 16 residues. V was clipped by 4 bases and J by 2 bases, with 18 bases between them. CDR3 residues: CASSPRGGGAQETQYF. CDR3 in DNA: TGTGCCAGCAGCCCCCGTGGGGGCGGAGCACAAGAGACCCAGTACTTC.

This clonotype showed up many times. The rearrangement links TRBV11-2 to TRBJ2-7; 13 positions agree with TRBD2. V shed 7 bases and J 7 bases; nucleotides not matched to a gene: 10. The CDR3 sequence is 15 residues long. Germline CDR1 reads SGHAT; CDR2 reads FQNNGV. The CDR3 sequence is CASNLPGLAGREQYF. The CDR3 region has the DNA TGTGCCAGCAACCTCCCGGGACTAGCGGGGAGGGAGCAGTACTTC.

This rearrangement joins TRBV3-1 to TRBJ1-4, with D possibly matching TRBD1 (6 bases). Germline V gene data show CDR1 as LGHDT and CDR2 as YNNKEL (reference sequence). This CDR3 has 14 residues. Trimming took 4 bases from V and 5 from J, leaving 11 bases between them. The CDR3 nucleotides are TGTGCCAGCAGCCCCCGAGGGGGGAATGAAAAACTGTTTTTT. It yields the protein CASSPRGGNEKLFF. The variable domain in full, completed from reference TRBV3-1 and TRBJ1-4, reads DTAVSQTPKYLVTQMGNDKSIKCEQNLGHDTMYWYKQDSKKFLKIMFSYNNKELIINETVPNRFSPKSPDKAHLNLHINSLELGDSAVYFCASSPRGGNEKLFFGSGTQLSVL.

This clonotype was picked up a small number of times. The rearrangement joins TRBV29-1 to TRBJ2-7; unclear D gene. The ends were cut back, 1 base at V and 0 bases at J, with 7 bases in the middle. The CDR3 length is 13 residues. From germline, CDR1 is SQVTM and CDR2 ANQGSEA. CDR3 bases: TGCAGCGTTGAAGGGTATAGCTCCTACGAGCAGTACTTC. This sequence encodes CSVEGYSSYEQYF.

This clonotype came up many times. The chain employs TRBV6-2 or TRBV6-3 and TRBJ2-5; D is tentatively TRBD1 or TRBD2 (5 bases each). Germline V gene data show CDR1 as MNHEY and CDR2 as SVGEGT. V lost 5 bases to trimming and J lost 5 bases, with 24 bases between them. The CDR3 contains 17 residues. This CDR3 reads CASSPTWDETRRETQYF. CDR3 bases: TGTGCCAGCAGTCCGACGTGGGACGAAACCCGTCGGGAGACCCAGTACTTC.

The table lists this clonotype with a few counts. The chain recombines TRBV19 with TRBJ1-5; tentatively, D is TRBD1 (6 bases). The CDR3 consists of 15 residues. Germline V lookup: CDR1 LNHDA, CDR2 SQIVND (reference sequence). The ends were cut back, 5 bases at V and 5 bases at J, with 16 bases in the middle. This CDR3 reads CASSSNYRVDQPQHF. The CDR3 region has the DNA TGTGCCAGTAGTTCAAACTACAGGGTGGATCAGCCCCAGCATTTT. Full variable domain (remainder filled in from reference TRBV19 and TRBJ1-5): DGGITQSPKYLFRKEGQNVTLSCEQNLNHDAMYWYRQDPGQGLRLIYYSQIVNDFQKGDIAEGYSVSREKKESFPLTVTSAQKNPTAFYLCASSSNYRVDQPQHFGDGTRLSIL.

This clonotype was counted only a few times. The chain employs TRBV20-1 and TRBJ2-7; maybe TRBD1 (6 bases). The CDR3 extends over 11 amino acids. Germline CDR1 DFQATT, CDR2 SNEGSKA (reference sequence). Trimming pared 6 bases from V and 4 bases from J, leaving 10 bases between. CDR3 nucleotides: TGCAGTGCCAGGACAGCTTACGAGCAGTACTTC. Translation: CSARTAYEQYF.

This clonotype was observed a few times. The rearrangement joins TRBV10-3 to TRBJ2-3; D is perhaps TRBD1 (6 bases). The germline V and J ends were trimmed by 7 bases and 4 bases, with 12 bases remaining between them. The CDR3 has 13 residues. Germline CDR1 reads ENHRY; CDR2 reads SYGVKD. The CDR3 loop reads CAITPEGADTQYF. The CDR3 DNA reads as TGTGCCATCACTCCCGAGGGGGCAGATACGCAGTATTTT.

This clonotype was seen ten or more times. The V call is TRBV20-1, the J call TRBJ1-6, with D unclear. There are 14 residues in the CDR3. CDR1 is DFQATT and CDR2 is SNEGSKA in the germline V gene (reference sequence). V was cut by 7 bases and J by 0 bases, with 10 bases left in between. For the CDR3, the DNA is TGCAGTGGTAGGGATAGCTCCTATAATTCACCCCTCCACTTT. Translated, it gives CSGRDSSYNSPLHF.

V is TRBV20-1 and J is TRBJ2-1; a weak D match, TRBD1 (6 bases). V was trimmed by 4 bases and J by 3 bases, leaving 19 bases between them. This CDR3 is built from 16 residues. CDR1 and CDR2 (germline): DFQATT, SNEGSKA (reference sequence). This CDR3 reads CSATSFIRGSYNEQFF. CDR3 DNA: TGCAGTGCTACGTCCTTCATCAGGGGTAGCTACAATGAGCAGTTCTTC.

V is TRBV3-1 and J is TRBJ2-2, with D unresolved. CDR1 is LGHDT and CDR2 is YNNKEL in the germline V gene (reference sequence). V lost 5 bases to trimming and J lost 4 bases, with 8 bases between them. The CDR3 is 13 residues long. The CDR3 protein is CASSSGGTGELFF. The CDR3 region has the DNA TGTGCCAGCAGCTCGGGCGGCACCGGGGAGCTGTTTTTT.